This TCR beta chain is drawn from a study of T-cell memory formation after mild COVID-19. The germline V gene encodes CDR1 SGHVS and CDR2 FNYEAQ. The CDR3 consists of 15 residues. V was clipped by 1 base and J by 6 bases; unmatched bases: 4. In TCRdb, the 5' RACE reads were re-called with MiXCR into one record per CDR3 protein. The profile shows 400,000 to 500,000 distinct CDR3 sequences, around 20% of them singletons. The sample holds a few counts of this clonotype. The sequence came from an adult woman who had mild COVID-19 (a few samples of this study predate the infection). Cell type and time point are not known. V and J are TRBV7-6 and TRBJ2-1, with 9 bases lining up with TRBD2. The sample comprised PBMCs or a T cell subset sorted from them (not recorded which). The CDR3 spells CASSLGTSVTNEQFF. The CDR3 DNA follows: TGTGCCAGCAGCTTAGGGACTAGCGTTACCAATGAGCAGTTCTTC.